A selection of T cell receptor beta chains follows, all from one sample in a study of shared clonotypes between healthy human individuals. Assay used: immunoSEQ multiplex PCR; TCRdb lists only in-frame clones, some missing. The sample carries 2 million or so clones, over 85% recorded once. The sequenced sample consisted of naive CD8+ T cells sorted from blood. These receptors were collected from a man between 18 and 35 years old in good health. The CDR3 runs from the conserved cysteine through the conserved F or W. The order of the fields is V gene, clone size, J gene, D gene, CDR3 DNA, CDR3 protein. D genes are given only for firm matches. Size is omitted from some rows. Given values are once, few, many or a class for expanded clones.

TRBV6-5	NA	TRBJ2-7	TRBD1	TGTGCCAGCAGTTACACAGGGGCCCACGAGCAGTACTTC	CASSYTGAHEQYF
TRBV7-9	NA	TRBJ1-5	TRBD1	TGTGCCAGCAGCGGGGCGGGACAGGGGACTCAGCCCCAGCATTTT	CASSGAGQGTQPQHF
TRBV9	NA	TRBJ2-5	TRBD1	TGTGCCAGCAGCGTAGTGGGACAGGGAATTGAGACCCAGTACTTC	CASSVVGQGIETQYF
TRBV30	NA	TRBJ1-5	NA	TGTGCCTGGAGTGTAGGTCAGTCGTATCAGCCCCAGCATTTT	CAWSVGQSYQPQHF
TRBV4-3	once	TRBJ2-1	TRBD2	TGCGCCAGCAGCAAACGACTAGCGACTTCCTACAATGAGCAGTTCTTC	CASSKRLATSYNEQFF
TRBV7-3	NA	TRBJ1-1	TRBD1	TGTGCCAGCAGCCCCCCAGGGGGCACTGAAGCTTTCTTT	CASSPPGGTEAFF
TRBV7-9	NA	TRBJ2-1	TRBD1	TGTGCCAGCAGCCCAAACGGACAGGGGGCCTACAATGAGCAGTTCTTC	CASSPNGQGAYNEQFF
TRBV7-9	NA	TRBJ1-1	NA	TGTGCCAGCAGCGCGGAGGGCACTGAAGCTTTCTTT	CASSAEGTEAFF
TRBV4-3	NA	TRBJ2-3	TRBD2	TGCGCCAGCAGCCAGCTAGCGGATTACAGCACAGATACGCAGTATTTT	CASSQLADYSTDTQYF
TRBV7-9	NA	TRBJ1-2	TRBD1	TGTGCCAGCAGCTTGACACAGGGGGCGGCTGGCTACACCTTC	CASSLTQGAAGYTF
TRBV9	once	TRBJ2-5	TRBD2	TGTGCCAGCAGCCCCGGGACTAGCGGTGGAGAGACCCAGTACTTC	CASSPGTSGGETQYF
TRBV7-6	NA	TRBJ1-1	NA	TGTGCCAGCAGCCCCCTTATTAGGGGCACTGAAGCTTTCTTT	CASSPLIRGTEAFF
TRBV5-3	NA	TRBJ2-2	NA	TGTGCCAGAAGCCCACAAGCTCGAGGCCATGGATACACCGGGGAGCTGTTTTTT	CARSPQARGHGYTGELFF